This T cell receptor beta chain emerged from a study of T-cell memory formation after mild COVID-19. Study-wide points: Those CD4+ clones that contracted were mainly in CM and EM (CD8+ ones in EMRA). Clones contracting across day 15 to 85 had a balanced CD4/CD8 profile; later expanding clones leaned CD4+.

About this clonotype itself: What it binds is not known.

CDR3 length equals 13 residues. Germline loops: CDR1 MRHNA, CDR2 SNTAGT. The V gene lost 3 bases and the J gene lost 8 bases, with 10 bases spanning the gap. 5'RACE primed at constant segments yielded TCR alpha and TCR beta cDNA libraries bearing sample barcodes and UMIs. MiXCR, run by TCRdb on the 5' RACE reads, gives a single entry per CDR3 protein. This table holds about 470,000 distinct CDR3 sequences, 20% to 25% found once. The receptor was isolated from an adult woman who had mild COVID-19 (a few samples of this study predate the infection). Cell type and time point are not known. J is TRBJ1-4 and V is TRBV6-4; D unresolved. The sequenced sample consisted of PBMCs or a T cell subset sorted from them (not recorded which). The CDR3 sequence: CASSERASEKLFF. For the CDR3, the DNA is TGTGCCAGCAGTGAGAGGGCTTCAGAAAAACTGTTTTTT.